The TCR beta chain described here comes from a study of T cells in localized non-small cell lung cancer. Study conclusions and caveats: Only one tumor region was sequenced, so heterogeneity remains possible. The study detected a median roughly 61 of the top 100 tumor clones in adjacent lung. Higher blood T cell density went with longer overall survival. T cell clonality was highest in uninvolved adjacent lung, above tumor.

This CDR3 is 13 amino acids long. Trimming removed 1 base at V and 6 bases at J, with 9 bases between. Germline lookup yields CDR1 PRHDT and CDR2 FYEKMQ (reference sequence). This clone was counted between two and nine times. Its cognate antigen is unknown. The assay was immunoSEQ multiplex PCR, and TCRdb's table has in-frame clones only and misses some. The data hold approximately 30,000 clones, with around 90% observed a single time. This chain links TRBV13 with TRBJ1-1, with D unresolved. Sequencing was performed on peripheral blood, taken before any cancer treatment. The sequence was obtained from a woman between 18 and 50 years old with stage I lung adenocarcinoma. The CDR3 coding sequence is TGTGCCAGCAGCTTAGAGGTCAGGTCTGAAGCTTTCTTT. It is translated as CASSLEVRSEAFF.